This T cell receptor beta chain was recovered during a study of type 1 and type 2 diabetes patients. V lost 4 bases to trimming and J lost 2 bases, with 12 bases between them. The CDR3 is 16 residues long. Amplification started from genomic DNA. Multiplex PCR with 30 forward and 13 reverse primers amplified the TCR beta CDR3. One entry per CDR3 protein, called by TCRdb with MiXCR from the multiplex PCR reads. This repertoire shows 250,000 or so distinct CDR3 sequences, around 47% found once; its top ten account for around 13%. The TCR originated in a young man with type 2 diabetes. Sequenced input: peripheral blood mononuclear cells (PBMCs). The chain is built from TRBV12-3 or TRBV12-4 and TRBJ2-6, with TRBD2 as a possible D gene (6 bases). The CDR3: CASSYGGWAGANVLTF. The CDR3 DNA follows: TGTGCCAGCAGTTATGGGGGGTGGGCTGGGGCCAACGTCCTGACTTTC.